Each of the 28 T cell receptor beta chains below was sequenced from the same sample in a study of control samples from healthy donors and cancer patients. Generated by immunoSEQ multiplex PCR, the TCRdb table keeps only in-frame clones and is missing some. Seen here are approximately 150,000 clones, about 93% observed once, and the top ten hold about 0.64%. Sample: blood. The source of these receptors is a woman aged 25 to 39 in good health.

The chain is built from TRBV4-2 and TRBJ2-2, with a possible D match to TRBD2 (5 bases). The CDR3 spans 16 residues. V lost 2 bases and J 3 bases, leaving 13 bases between the germline ends. Looked up from germline, CDR1 is LGHNA and CDR2 is YNFKEQ. As DNA, the CDR3 is TGTGCCAGCAGCCAATCGGAGAGGGTCTACACCGGGGAGCTGTTTTTT. Amino acid sequence: CASSQSERVYTGELFF.

This sequence joins TRBV6-7 and TRBJ2-5; perhaps TRBD2 as D (6 bases). TRBV6-7 counts as an open reading frame of uncertain function. The CDR3 sequence is 13 residues long. Trimming shortened V by 9 bases and J by 0 bases, and 11 bases separated the two germline ends. CDR3 sequence: CARRRGYQETQYF. Written as DNA, the CDR3 is TGTGCCAGAAGGAGGGGTTACCAAGAGACCCAGTACTTC.

The rearrangement joins TRBV14 to TRBJ1-4; 10 bases are shared with TRBD1. The V gene's germline CDR1 is SGHDN and CDR2 FVKESK. V lost 2 bases, J lost 8 bases, and 11 bases stayed unmatched. This CDR3 is 17 amino acids long. The CDR3 DNA follows: TGTGCCAGCAGCCAAAACAGCCGACAGGGGGCACGGGAAAAACTGTTTTTT. Translated, it gives CASSQNSRQGAREKLFF.

The V and J genes are TRBV19 and TRBJ2-5; no firm D call. The CDR3 is made up of 14 amino acids. Trimming left V 3 bases short and J 5 bases short, with 13 bases between. In germline, CDR1 is LNHDA, CDR2 SQIVND (reference sequence). In DNA, the CDR3 is TGTGCCAGTAGTATCCGGGCTTGGTGGGAGACCCAGTACTTC. As protein: CASSIRAWWETQYF.

V is TRBV27 and J is TRBJ2-4, with D perhaps being TRBD1 or TRBD2 (5 bases each). V lost 0 bases and J 1 base, leaving 10 bases between the germline ends. This CDR3 region has 16 residues. CDR1 MNHEY and CDR2 SMNVEV come from the germline V gene (reference sequence). The CDR3 protein is CASSLSGWGAKNIQYF. The DNA of the CDR3 is TGTGCCAGCAGTTTATCAGGGTGGGGGGCCAAAAACATTCAGTACTTC.

The V and J genes are TRBV7-2 and TRBJ1-2; 9 nucleotides align to TRBD1. With 5 bases clipped from V and 4 bases from J, the junction kept 8 bases outside the gene matches. Germline V gene sequence: CDR1 SGHTA, CDR2 FQGNSA. CDR3 length equals 15 residues. The CDR3 DNA sequence: TGTGCCAGCAGCCCTAGACAGGGGGGGGCCTATGGCTACACCTTC. It specifies CASSPRQGGAYGYTF. The full variable domain, in which reference TRBV7-2 and TRBJ1-2 provide the parts outside the CDR3, is GAGVSQSPSNKVTEKGKDVELRCDPISGHTALYWYRQSLGQGLEFLIYFQGNSAPDKSGLPSDRFSAERTGGSVSTLTIQRTQQEDSAVYLCASSPRQGGAYGYTFGSGTRLTVV.

V gene TRBV28 combines with J gene TRBJ1-1; D unresolved. The CDR3 contains 11 residues. Per the germline V gene, CDR1 is MDHEN and CDR2 is SYDVKM. V was trimmed by 6 bases and J by 6 bases, leaving 8 bases between them. Here the CDR3 DNA reads TGTGCCAGCAGCTGGGAGGCTGAAGCTTTCTTT. This gives the protein CASSWEAEAFF.

The chain recombines TRBV29-1 with TRBJ2-3, with 10 bases that match TRBD2. The CDR3 sequence is 16 residues long. The germline V gene has CDR1 SQVTM and CDR2 ANQGSEA. With V trimmed by 4 bases and J by 0 bases, 7 bases remained unmatched. CDR3 coding DNA: TGCAGCGTTGCGCTAGCGGGGGATACTAGCACAGATACGCAGTATTTT. The encoded protein is CSVALAGDTSTDTQYF.

This chain joins TRBV2 and TRBJ2-3, with D possibly being TRBD1 or TRBD2 (5 bases each). This CDR3 spans 17 amino acids. Per the germline V gene, CDR1 is SNHLY and CDR2 is FYNNEI. The V gene lost 0 bases and the J gene lost 3 bases, with 16 bases spanning the gap. The CDR3 region is CASSEAGVRAGTDTQYF. In DNA, the CDR3 is TGTGCCAGCAGTGAAGCCGGGGTACGGGCAGGGACAGATACGCAGTATTTT.

V gene TRBV6-1 combines with J gene TRBJ1-5; 7 nucleotides align to TRBD1. Germline V gene lookup returns CDR1 MNHNS and CDR2 SASEGT. The ends lost 3 bases at V and 9 bases at J; junction bases unmatched: 14. CDR3 length: 16 residues. The CDR3 DNA follows: TGTGCCAGCAGTGACCGCCTATGGGACAGTACTCGGCCCCAGCATTTT. It translates to CASSDRLWDSTRPQHF.

The chain is built from TRBV3-1 (or the pseudogene TRBV3-2) and TRBJ2-1, with a weak D call TRBD2 (6 bases). Germline V gene lookup returns CDR1 LGHDT and CDR2 YNNKEL (reference sequence). V shed 1 base and J shed 16 bases, with 11 bases lying between them. This CDR3 spans 11 amino acids. In nucleotides, the CDR3 is TGTGCCAGCAGCCAAGCGGGAGAGAGATTCTTC. This sequence encodes CASSQAGERFF.

The chain joins TRBV5-1 to TRBJ2-2; weak D call: TRBD2 (6 bases). Germline CDR1 reads SGHRS; CDR2 reads YFSETQ. The germline V and J ends were trimmed by 3 bases and 1 base, with 10 bases remaining between them. The CDR3 is made up of 15 amino acids. CDR3 DNA sequence: TGCGCCAGCAGCTACCGGGACTGGAACACCGGGGAGCTGTTTTTT. Amino acid sequence: CASSYRDWNTGELFF.

The genes are TRBV7-2 and TRBJ1-2; possible D gene TRBD1, 6 bases. V was cut by 2 bases and J by 5 bases, with 18 bases left in between. This CDR3 has 16 amino acids. Germline CDR1 and CDR2: SGHTA and FQGNSA. CDR3: CASSLPTGARGYGYTF. CDR3 coding DNA: TGTGCCAGCAGCTTACCTACGGGGGCGCGAGGTTATGGCTACACCTTC.

The chain employs TRBV4-1 and TRBJ2-5; D tentatively fits TRBD1 or TRBD2 (6 bases each). V dropped 3 bases and J dropped 5 bases, with 13 bases sitting between them. CDR1 is MGHRA and CDR2 is YSYEKL in the germline V gene. The length of the CDR3 is 14 residues. CDR3 nucleotides: TGCGCCAGCAGCCATCTCCAGGGGAGGGAGACCCAGTACTTC. Translated: CASSHLQGRETQYF.

The V and J genes are TRBV6-6 and TRBJ2-7; 9 bases match TRBD1. The CDR3 sequence is 15 residues long. Germline loops: CDR1 MNHNY, CDR2 SVGAGI (reference sequence). V lost 7 bases, J lost 3 bases, and 10 bases stayed unmatched. The CDR3 reads CASMPNRGQVYEQYF. CDR3 in DNA: TGTGCCAGCATGCCAAACAGGGGGCAAGTCTACGAGCAGTACTTC.

The V call is TRBV19, the J call TRBJ1-3; D unclear. Between the trimmed V and J ends, which lost 3 bases and 0 bases, there was a span of 9 bases. Germline values: CDR1 LNHDA, CDR2 SQIVND (reference sequence). The CDR3 spans 15 residues. The CDR3 protein is CASSIGGFSGNTIYF. The CDR3 coding sequence is TGTGCCAGTAGTATCGGCGGCTTCTCTGGAAACACCATATATTTT.

This chain joins TRBV5-1 and TRBJ2-5; D not certain. In germline, CDR1 is SGHRS, CDR2 YFSETQ. The CDR3 contains 11 residues. Trimming removed 4 bases at V and 6 bases at J, with 7 bases between. The CDR3 protein is CASSAVQTQYF. The CDR3 DNA is TGCGCCAGCAGCGCCGTCCAGACCCAGTACTTC. The variable domain in full, completed from reference TRBV5-1 and TRBJ2-5, reads KAGVTQTPRYLIKTRGQQVTLSCSPISGHRSVSWYQQTPGQGLQFLFEYFSETQRNKGNFPGRFSGRQFSNSRSEMNVSTLELGDSALYLCASSAVQTQYFGPGTRLLVL.

J is TRBJ2-3 and V is TRBV7-2; 7 bases match TRBD2. The ends lost 6 bases at V and 6 bases at J; junction bases unmatched: 6. Germline values: CDR1 SGHTA, CDR2 FQGNSA. The CDR3 is made up of 13 amino acids. CDR3: CASSPTSRDTQYF. In DNA form, the CDR3 reads TGTGCCAGCAGTCCGACTAGCCGCGATACGCAGTATTTT.

J is TRBJ1-5 and V is TRBV4-2; D is ambiguous. Trimming pared 3 bases from V and 0 bases from J, leaving 9 bases between. Germline V gives CDR1 LGHNA, CDR2 YNFKEQ. This CDR3 is 15 amino acids long. The CDR3 DNA reads as TGTGCCAGCAGCCACGAGGACGGTAGCAATCAGCCCCAGCATTTT. This codes for CASSHEDGSNQPQHF.

This sequence joins TRBV7-2 and TRBJ2-3, with 7 bases identical to TRBD2. The V gene's germline CDR1 is SGHTA and CDR2 FQGNSA. The CDR3 is 15 residues long. Losses at the gene ends were 1 base for V and 4 bases for J; bases not matched to a gene: 5. DNA for the CDR3: TGTGCCAGCAGCTTAGGGCTACTAGCGTCAGATACGCAGTATTTT. Its translation: CASSLGLLASDTQYF.

V is TRBV18 and J is TRBJ2-5, with 12 nucleotides matching TRBD2. The V and J ends lost 3 bases and 4 bases, in that order; junction bases with no gene match: 3. This CDR3 contains 15 residues. Germline-derived CDR1 and CDR2 are KGHSH and LQKENI. The CDR3 nucleotides are TGTGCCAGCTCACCGCTACTAGCGGGAGGAGAGACCCAGTACTTC. The encoded protein is CASSPLLAGGETQYF.

As regards this clone: Sequence at one end of the junction differs from germline and may be a read error. The V call is TRBV3-1 (or the pseudogene TRBV3-2), the J call TRBJ2-7, with D perhaps TRBD2 (5 bases). Germline-derived CDR1 and CDR2 are LGHDT and YNNKEL (reference sequence). The CDR3 is 12 residues long. In nucleotides, the CDR3 is TGTGCCAGCAGCCAAGATCTTGCGGGTCCCCTGTTC. As protein: CASSQDLAGPLF.

The chain couples TRBV7-9 to TRBJ2-1; D is possibly TRBD1 (6 bases). V dropped 5 bases and J dropped 2 bases, with 19 bases sitting between them. This CDR3 spans 17 amino acids. The germline V gene encodes CDR1 SEHNR and CDR2 FQNEAQ (reference sequence). CDR3 DNA: TGTGCCAGCAGCCCCCGAACAGGGTGGACCACCTACAATGAGCAGTTCTTC. As protein: CASSPRTGWTTYNEQFF.

This chain links TRBV6-1 with TRBJ2-1; D not certain. Germline-derived CDR1 and CDR2 are MNHNS and SASEGT. There are 13 residues in the CDR3. V lost 2 bases, J lost 3 bases, and 5 bases lay in between. Here the CDR3 reads CASSEWIYNEQFF. The CDR3 DNA reads TGTGCCAGCAGTGAATGGATCTACAATGAGCAGTTCTTC.

The chain combines TRBV3-1 (or the pseudogene TRBV3-2) with TRBJ1-1, with D tentatively TRBD1 (5 bases). Between the trimmed V and J ends, which lost 1 base and 2 bases, there was a span of 20 bases. This CDR3 spans 18 amino acids. Germline values: CDR1 LGHDT, CDR2 YNNKEL (reference sequence). The CDR3 here is CASSQGFRAGAENTEAFF. In DNA form, the CDR3 reads TGTGCCAGCAGCCAAGGGTTCAGGGCTGGGGCCGAAAACACTGAAGCTTTCTTT.

This sequence joins TRBV13 and TRBJ2-1; 9 positions agree with TRBD2. This CDR3 contains 13 residues. The trim removed 0 bases at V and 10 bases at J, leaving 1 base unmatched. CDR1 PRHDT and CDR2 FYEKMQ come from the germline V gene (reference sequence). CDR3 nucleotides: TGTGCCAGCAGCTTAGGCCTAGCGGGAGAGCAGTTCTTC. It yields the protein CASSLGLAGEQFF.

V is TRBV11-2 and J is TRBJ1-4; the match to TRBD1 covers 7 bases. CDR3 length equals 15 residues. The V and J ends lost 1 base and 4 bases, in that order; junction bases with no gene match: 3. The germline gives CDR1 SGHAT, CDR2 FQNNGV. CDR3 DNA: TGTGCCAGCAGCTTAGGAGGGGGCCTTAATGAAAAACTGTTTTTT. As protein: CASSLGGGLNEKLFF.

This clone was found once. The chain is built from TRBV6-2 or TRBV6-3 and TRBJ1-4; no firm D call. This CDR3 comprises 13 residues. From germline, CDR1 is MNHEY and CDR2 SVGEGT. The V end was cut by 4 bases, the J end by 4 bases, with 7 bases between. Written as DNA, the CDR3 is TGTGCCAGCAGTTTCAACTTTAATGAAAAACTGTTTTTT. The encoded protein is CASSFNFNEKLFF.